These 8 T cell receptor beta chains were sequenced from one sample in a study of blood T cell repertoires in COVID-19. Here immunoSEQ multiplex PCR was the method, and the copy in TCRdb shows in-frame clones only, minus some. The profile shows around 97,000 clones, approximately 84% of them singletons. Sequencing used peripheral blood. These receptor sequences come from a man between 65 and 85 years old with acute or convalescent COVID-19.

In DNA, the CDR3 is TGCGCCAGCAGCTGGGGGACAGGGTCGAACACCGGGGAGCTGTTTTTT. Its protein is CASSWGTGSNTGELFF. The chain has TRBV5-1 and TRBJ2-2; 9 bases line up with TRBD1. The CDR3 has 16 amino acids. The V and J ends lost 3 bases and 0 bases, in that order; junction bases with no gene match: 3. Germline CDR1 SGHRS, CDR2 YFSETQ.

The V and J genes are TRBV6-4 and TRBJ2-7; TRBD1 might be the D (6 bases). This CDR3 region has 17 residues. Between the trimmed V and J ends, which lost 0 bases and 2 bases, there was a span of 17 bases. Germline V gives CDR1 MRHNA, CDR2 SNTAGT. The DNA of the CDR3 is TGTGCCAGCAGTGACTCAATTTTAGGGGGAGCAGCCTACGAGCAGTACTTC. It yields the protein CASSDSILGGAAYEQYF.

The V gene is TRBV4-2, the J gene TRBJ2-5; 11 bases align to TRBD2. The V gene end was trimmed by 1 base and the J gene end by 2 bases; junction bases not matched to a gene: 12. This CDR3 region has 19 residues. Germline V gene data show CDR1 as LGHNA and CDR2 as YNFKEQ. CDR3 in amino acids: CASSQARASGGPKQETQYF. In DNA form, the CDR3 reads TGTGCCAGCAGCCAAGCCAGGGCTAGCGGGGGGCCGAAGCAAGAGACCCAGTACTTC.

The chain couples TRBV3-1 (or the pseudogene TRBV3-2) to TRBJ2-7, with D possibly TRBD2 on 5 matching bases. The CDR3 runs 13 residues. From germline, CDR1 is LGHDT and CDR2 YNNKEL (reference sequence). V lost 5 bases and J 6 bases, leaving 14 bases between the germline ends. Written as DNA, the CDR3 is TGTGCCAGCAGCGCCCGGGGTAGTCGCGAGCAGTACTTC. Translated: CASSARGSREQYF.

J is TRBJ2-7 and V is TRBV20-1, with a tentative D call TRBD1 (5 bases). Per the germline V gene, CDR1 is DFQATT and CDR2 is SNEGSKA (reference sequence). Trimming took 6 bases from V and 7 from J, leaving 13 bases between them. The CDR3 length is 11 residues. The CDR3 region is CSAQGLREQYF. The CDR3 bases are TGCAGTGCCCAGGGTCTGCGGGAGCAGTACTTC.

This chain joins TRBV5-1 and TRBJ2-1, with 9 bases fitting TRBD2. Losses at the gene ends were 6 bases for V and 8 bases for J; bases not matched to a gene: 12. Per the germline V gene, CDR1 is SGHRS and CDR2 is YFSETQ. This CDR3 contains 15 residues. The CDR3 bases are TGCGCCAGCAACTCCGGGACTAGCCCCATGGATGAGCAGTTCTTC. This encodes CASNSGTSPMDEQFF.

This rearrangement joins TRBV3-1 (or the pseudogene TRBV3-2) to TRBJ2-2, with D possibly matching TRBD1 (6 bases). V lost 5 bases to trimming and J lost 0 bases, with 13 bases between them. Germline V gives CDR1 LGHDT, CDR2 YNNKEL (reference sequence). The CDR3 has 16 residues. The CDR3 nucleotides read TGTGCCAGCAGCACCAGGGGTCTTGCGAACACCGGGGAGCTGTTTTTT. This gives the protein CASSTRGLANTGELFF.

This clone has just a few counts. The chain uses TRBV6-5 and TRBJ1-2; 8 bases are a match to TRBD1. CDR3 length: 12 amino acids. The V gene's germline CDR1 is MNHEY and CDR2 SVGAGI. The ends lost 5 bases at V and 11 bases at J; junction bases unmatched: 7. The CDR3 bases are TGTGCCAGCAGTACCTCCGACAGGGGTTACACCTTC. This encodes CASSTSDRGYTF.